The rows below give T cell receptor beta chains drawn from one sample of a study of long-term antiretroviral therapy in people with HIV. Measured with immunoSEQ multiplex PCR; TCRdb has only the in-frame clones, and not every one. The sample shows about 10,000 clones, about four fifths of them seen only once. The source was unsorted PBMCs, collected 0.3 years before starting antiretroviral therapy. The source of these receptors is a man aged 30 to 39 with HIV. Each CDR3 is given with its conserved first and last residue. A D gene is named only where the DNA matches it firmly. Clone size is not always given. Where it is, it says once, few, many or a class for expanded clones.

size,V,J,D,CDR3,DNA
NA,TRBV4-1,TRBJ1-4,NA,CASSLGMVGEKLFF,TGCGCCAGCAGTCTCGGCATGGTTGGGGAAAAACTGTTTTTT
NA,TRBV19,TRBJ2-7,NA,CASSIGNEGLQWF,TGTGCCAGTAGTATAGGGAATGAGGGACTCCAATGGTTC
NA,TRBV5-1,TRBJ2-1,TRBD1,CASSFNPSEGAQPYNEQFF,TGCGCCAGCAGCTTTAACCCCAGCGAGGGGGCGCAGCCCTACAATGAGCAGTTCTTC
few,TRBV4-3,TRBJ1-2,NA,CASSQDRGVRKVYGYTF,TGCGCCAGCAGCCAAGATAGAGGGGTCAGAAAGGTCTATGGCTACACCTTC
NA,TRBV7-9,TRBJ1-2,NA,CAFRPFPEGVTNYGYTF,TGTGCCTTCCGGCCTTTTCCGGAGGGGGTGACTAACTATGGCTACACCTTC
NA,TRBV10-2,TRBJ1-1,NA,CASSGHRGERAFF,TGCGCCAGCAGTGGACATCGGGGTGAAAGAGCTTTCTTT
NA,TRBV6-1,TRBJ1-5,NA,CASRKQGSGQPQHF,TGTGCCAGCAGGAAACAGGGTTCGGGTCAGCCCCAGCATTTT
NA,TRBV30,TRBJ2-2,TRBD1,CAWFQGDTGELFF,TGTGCCTGGTTCCAGGGGGACACCGGGGAGCTGTTTTTT
NA,TRBV4-3,TRBJ2-1,NA,CASSQEGGGFSSSYNEQFF,TGCGCCAGCAGCCAAGAGGGCGGCGGGTTTAGCAGCTCCTACAATGAGCAGTTCTTC
NA,TRBV5-1,TRBJ2-1,NA,CASSLGIYNEQFF,TGCGCCAGCAGCTTAGGCATCTACAATGAGCAGTTCTTC
NA,TRBV7-9,TRBJ2-3,NA,CASIMGIAVSTDTQYF,TGTGCCAGCATCATGGGTATAGCGGTCAGCACAGATACGCAGTATTTT
NA,TRBV27,TRBJ1-6,TRBD1,CASSMTGGFDNSPLHF,TGTGCCAGCAGTATGACAGGGGGCTTTGATAATTCACCCCTCCACTTT
NA,TRBV29-1,TRBJ2-1,TRBD2,CSVEVLAGYNEQFF,TGCAGCGTTGAGGTTCTAGCGGGATACAATGAGCAGTTCTTC
NA,TRBV29-1,TRBJ1-1,TRBD1,CSVRQGGTEAFF,TGCAGCGTCCGACAGGGCGGCACTGAAGCTTTCTTT
NA,TRBV7-6,TRBJ1-6,NA,CASSAQEDSPLHF,TGTGCCAGCAGCGCCCAGGAGGATTCACCCCTCCACTTT
NA,TRBV25-1,TRBJ2-2,NA,CASGMGYTGELFF,TGTGCCAGTGGGATGGGGTACACCGGGGAGCTGTTTTTT
NA,TRBV29-1,TRBJ2-7,TRBD2,CSAEREDYEQYF,TGCAGCGCTGAGCGGGAGGACTACGAGCAGTACTTC
NA,TRBV5-8,TRBJ2-7,NA,CASREGRRGYEQYF,TGTGCCAGCAGGGAGGGGCGTCGGGGCTACGAGCAGTACTTC
NA,TRBV30,TRBJ1-2,NA,CAWADYGYTF,TGTGCCTGGGCGGACTATGGCTACACCTTC
NA,TRBV5-4,TRBJ2-5,NA,CASSFGSGETQYF,TGTGCCAGCAGCTTTGGTAGCGGAGAGACCCAGTACTTC
NA,TRBV5-5,TRBJ2-7,NA,CASSLAGQGVSYEQYF,TGTGCCAGCAGCTTGGCCGGGCAGGGAGTCTCCTACGAGCAGTACTTC
NA,TRBV11-3,TRBJ1-4,NA,CASYPDRSSTNEKLFF,TGTGCCAGCTATCCCGACCGTTCATCAACTAATGAAAAACTGTTTTTT
NA,TRBV6-1,TRBJ1-5,NA,CASSGEGRQPQHF,TGTGCCAGCAGTGGTGAAGGGAGGCAGCCCCAGCATTTT
NA,TRBV18,TRBJ1-5,TRBD1,CASSPTGGAEPQHF,TGTGCCAGCTCACCGACAGGGGGCGCGGAGCCCCAGCATTTT
NA,TRBV6-5,TRBJ2-7,TRBD2,CASSWGLAGPTYEQYF,TGTGCCAGCAGTTGGGGACTAGCGGGGCCAACCTACGAGCAGTACTTC
NA,TRBV16,TRBJ1-1,TRBD1,CASSLTRTGETEAFF,TGTGCCAGCAGCCTTACCCGTACAGGGGAAACTGAAGCTTTCTTT
NA,TRBV30,TRBJ1-1,TRBD1,CAWLGGQGGTFF,TGTGCCTGGTTGGGAGGACAGGGAGGAACTTTCTTT
NA,TRBV19,TRBJ1-1,NA,CASTSYRLGRDTEAFF,TGTGCCAGTACCTCATATAGATTAGGGAGGGACACTGAAGCTTTCTTT
once,TRBV9,TRBJ2-2,NA,CASSDEKRRAGELFF,TGTGCCAGCAGCGATGAAAAGCGGCGCGCCGGGGAGCTGTTTTTT
NA,TRBV6-4,TRBJ2-3,TRBD2,CASSDSREGTDTQYF,TGTGCCAGCAGTGACTCGCGGGAGGGCACAGATACGCAGTATTTT
NA,TRBV28,TRBJ1-1,NA,CASSSHSTGLNTEAFF,TGTGCCAGCAGTTCACATTCGACAGGCCTGAACACTGAAGCTTTCTTT
NA,TRBV5-6,TRBJ2-3,NA,CASSLGAGVTDTQYF,TGTGCCAGCAGCTTGGGGGCAGGGGTCACAGATACGCAGTATTTT
NA,TRBV4-3,TRBJ1-2,TRBD1,CASSQEWTGGDYGYTF,TGCGCCAGCAGCCAAGAGTGGACAGGGGGGGACTATGGCTACACCTTC
NA,TRBV5-1,TRBJ2-5,NA,CASSFKNVRGETQYF,TGCGCCAGCAGCTTTAAAAACGTCAGGGGAGAGACCCAGTACTTC
NA,TRBV5-1,TRBJ2-3,TRBD1,CASSSPIQGVGTDTQYF,TGCGCCAGCAGTTCTCCTATACAGGGGGTGGGCACAGATACGCAGTATTTT
NA,TRBV5-4,TRBJ1-5,TRBD1,CASSTDRGQGPQHF,TGTGCCAGCAGCACCGACAGGGGACAGGGGCCCCAGCATTTT
NA,TRBV28,TRBJ2-7,TRBD2,CASSPRTGLAEYEQYF,TGTGCCAGCAGTCCTAGGACGGGACTAGCAGAGTACGAGCAGTACTTC
NA,TRBV7-3,TRBJ2-1,NA,CASSIGGDSYNEQFF,TGTGCCAGCAGTATAGGCGGCGACTCCTACAATGAGCAGTTCTTC
large,TRBV19,TRBJ2-7,NA,CASSPQISYEQYF,TGTGCCAGTAGTCCACAGATTTCCTACGAGCAGTACTTC
NA,TRBV11-2,TRBJ2-2,NA,CASSLSQVGELFF,TGTGCCAGCAGCCTCTCCCAGGTGGGGGAGCTGTTTTTT
NA,TRBV21-1,TRBJ1-5,NA,CASSRGDSGQGPSNQPQHF,TGTGCCAGCAGCAGGGGGGACTCGGGACAGGGACCTAGCAATCAGCCCCAGCATTTT
NA,TRBV4-1,TRBJ2-1,NA,CASSQGWGGHSYNEQFF,TGCGCCAGCAGCCAAGGGTGGGGGGGGCACTCCTACAATGAGCAGTTCTTC
few,TRBV25-1,TRBJ1-1,NA,CASRRGILEAFF,TGTGCCAGCAGAAGGGGAATCTTAGAAGCTTTCTTT
NA,TRBV29-1,TRBJ1-2,NA,CSVEGGTPERGYGYTF,TGCAGCGTTGAAGGTGGGACTCCAGAGAGGGGCTATGGCTACACCTTC
NA,TRBV28,TRBJ2-3,NA,CASTRRGTTDTQYF,TGTGCCAGCACCCGTAGGGGGACCACAGATACGCAGTATTTT
NA,TRBV4-1,TRBJ1-5,NA,CASSQGRDSNQPQHF,TGCGCCAGCAGCCAAGGAAGGGATAGCAATCAGCCCCAGCATTTT
NA,TRBV7-9,TRBJ2-3,NA,CASSPDSTDTQYF,TGTGCCAGCAGCCCAGACAGCACAGATACGCAGTATTTT
NA,TRBV27,TRBJ2-7,TRBD1,CASSSLQGNRVYEQYF,TGTGCCAGCAGTTCACTACAGGGGAATAGGGTCTACGAGCAGTACTTC
NA,TRBV5-6,TRBJ1-2,NA,CASSSYYYGYTF,TGTGCCAGCAGCTCCTACTACTATGGCTACACCTTC
NA,TRBV7-6,TRBJ2-2,TRBD2,CASSSQGLGIGTSGTGELFF,TGTGCCAGCAGCTCACAAGGTTTGGGGATCGGGACTAGCGGGACCGGGGAGCTGTTTTTT
NA,TRBV6-1,TRBJ2-3,NA,CASSLPEATDTQYF,TGTGCCAGCAGTCTCCCAGAGGCCACAGATACGCAGTATTTT
NA,TRBV4-2,TRBJ1-1,NA,CASSRRGGTYTEAFF,TGTGCCAGCAGCCGCCGAGGGGGTACCTACACTGAAGCTTTCTTT
NA,TRBV7-6,TRBJ2-1,NA,CASSLVVAVYNEQFF,TGTGCCAGCAGCTTAGTAGTAGCTGTCTACAATGAGCAGTTCTTC
NA,TRBV4-1,TRBJ1-5,NA,CASSQDITGPRPQHF,TGCGCCAGCAGCCAAGATATCACAGGCCCACGGCCCCAGCATTTT
few,TRBV2,TRBJ2-7,NA,CASSQERDYEQYF,TGTGCCAGCAGTCAGGAGAGGGACTACGAGCAGTACTTC